What follows are 13 T cell receptor beta chains derived from one specimen sequenced in a study of T cell responses to AZD1222 COVID-19 vaccine. Measured with immunoSEQ multiplex PCR; TCRdb has only the in-frame clones, and not every one. The data contain over 100,000 clones, 80% to 95% of them singletons. Sequenced material: peripheral blood, taken on day 0 of AZD1222 vaccination. The receptors here all came from an adult in good health.

This clone was counted a single time. V and J are TRBV4-1 and TRBJ1-2, with D perhaps matching TRBD1 (6 bases). The CDR3 covers 16 residues. V lost 4 bases and J 2 bases, leaving 17 bases between the germline ends. Germline V CDR1 and CDR2: MGHRA, YSYEKL. The CDR3 sequence: CASSPVLGGHNYGYTF. CDR3 DNA sequence: TGCGCCAGCAGCCCCGTTTTGGGGGGGCACAACTATGGCTACACCTTC.

The chain couples TRBV5-1 to TRBJ1-4; D might be TRBD1 (6 bases). This CDR3 comprises 13 residues. Per the germline V gene, CDR1 is SGHRS and CDR2 is YFSETQ. Trimming cost V 5 bases and J 8 bases, with 13 bases left between them. The chain's CDR3 is CASRGSRGEKLFF. The DNA of the CDR3 is TGCGCCAGCAGGGGGAGCAGGGGAGAAAAACTGTTTTTT.

This clone was counted once. V and J are TRBV6-5 and TRBJ2-5; D uncertain. The length of the CDR3 is 13 residues. Germline V gives CDR1 MNHEY, CDR2 SVGAGI. Trimming took 1 base from V and 2 from J, leaving 5 bases between them. The CDR3 spells CASSYLGQETQYF. The CDR3 bases are TGTGCCAGCAGTTACTTGGGGCAAGAGACCCAGTACTTC.

This clone was observed a single time. This chain links TRBV6-2 or TRBV6-3 with TRBJ2-7, with 7 positions matching TRBD1. V lost 2 bases to trimming and J lost 4 bases; unmatched junction nucleotides: 5. The CDR3 spans 14 residues. The germline V gene encodes CDR1 MNHEY and CDR2 SVGEGT. CDR3 DNA: TGTGCCAGCAGTTACCTTGACAGGGAGTACGAGCAGTACTTC. Its protein product is CASSYLDREYEQYF.

The chain couples TRBV10-2 to TRBJ2-3; a weak D match, TRBD2 (6 bases). CDR1 and CDR2 (germline): WSHSY, SAAADI. The CDR3 covers 15 residues. Trimming cost V 9 bases and J 3 bases, with 19 bases left between them. The DNA for the CDR3 is TGCGCCAGTACCGCGGAACGGGGGATAACAGATACGCAGTATTTT. This encodes CASTAERGITDTQYF.

J is TRBJ1-6 and V is TRBV27; no definite D call. Germline CDR1 and CDR2: MNHEY and SMNVEV (reference sequence). The CDR3 length is 13 residues. Trimming shortened V by 9 bases and J by 0 bases, and 6 bases separated the two germline ends. The CDR3 DNA sequence: TGTGCCAGGGGGAACTCCTATAATTCACCCCTCCACTTT. This translates into CARGNSYNSPLHF.

For the CDR3, the DNA is TGTGCCAGCATGAGGGTACCCAGCTATGGCTACACCTTC. Translating it yields CASMRVPSYGYTF. The chain combines TRBV19 with TRBJ1-2; D uncertain. Germline lookup yields CDR1 LNHDA and CDR2 SQIVND (reference sequence). The CDR3 consists of 13 residues. The V end was cut by 9 bases, the J end by 4 bases, with 15 bases between.

The chain uses TRBV19 and TRBJ1-6, with 7 positions matching TRBD1. This CDR3 has 15 amino acids. Germline values: CDR1 LNHDA, CDR2 SQIVND (reference sequence). Trimming at V came to 5 bases and at J to 7 bases, leaving 8 bases not matched to a gene. The CDR3 coding sequence is TGTGCCAGTAGTTTACCGGGACAGCTGAATTCACCCCTCCACTTT. Amino acids: CASSLPGQLNSPLHF.

V usage is TRBV5-5 and J usage is TRBJ1-1, with TRBD1 matching 9 bases. The germline CDR1 and CDR2 sequences are SGHKS and YYEKEE (reference sequence). V was clipped by 0 bases and J by 4 bases; unmatched bases: 4. This CDR3 region has 15 residues. CDR3 sequence (DNA): TGTGCCAGCAGCTTGGGAGACAGGGGGATCACTGAAGCTTTCTTT. Its protein is CASSLGDRGITEAFF.

A single count supports this clone. The chain joins TRBV4-3 to TRBJ2-7, with 8 bases that match TRBD1. The CDR3 has 15 residues. The germline V gene has CDR1 LGHNA and CDR2 YSLEER. J lost 3 bases, V lost 1 base, and 5 bases had no gene match. CDR3: CASSQGQGIGYEQYF. In DNA form, the CDR3 reads TGCGCCAGCAGCCAAGGACAGGGGATCGGCTACGAGCAGTACTTC.

The chain recombines TRBV9 with TRBJ1-2; D gene ambiguous. V was clipped by 3 bases and J by 5 bases, with 11 bases between them. This CDR3 is built from 13 residues. Germline values: CDR1 SGDLS, CDR2 YYNGEE. CDR3 nucleotide sequence: TGTGCCAGCAGCGCCCCTGCGGGATATGGCTACACCTTC. Translating gives CASSAPAGYGYTF.

The chain employs TRBV7-3 and TRBJ2-5, with 7 bases identical to TRBD1. Trimming at V came to 5 bases and at J to 2 bases, leaving 8 bases not matched to a gene. The CDR3 extends over 15 amino acids. Germline-derived CDR1 and CDR2 are SGHTA and FQGTGA. The CDR3 loop reads CASSPETGHQETQYF. The DNA for the CDR3 is TGTGCCAGCAGCCCGGAGACAGGGCATCAAGAGACCCAGTACTTC.

This chain uses TRBV12-3 or TRBV12-4 with TRBJ2-7; 7 bases align to TRBD1. This CDR3 comprises 13 residues. J gave up 1 base and V 7 bases, and 4 bases lay outside the gene matches. The CDR3 DNA follows: TGTGCCAGCACCCGGGGACAGTCCTACGAGCAGTACTTC. Its protein product is CASTRGQSYEQYF.